Presented here are 4 T cell receptor beta chains from one specimen sequenced in a study of OX40 agonist ivuxolimab in advanced cancers. Assay used: immunoSEQ multiplex PCR; TCRdb lists only in-frame clones, some missing. The sample lists roughly 43,000 clones; 82% were seen once. Sequences were derived from CD4+ or CD8+ T cells sorted from blood, sampled in a trial of the OX40 agonist ivuxolimab. These receptors were obtained from an adult with an advanced solid tumor such as melanoma, head and neck, liver or kidney cancer.

The sample holds a few counts of this clone. The rearrangement links TRBV5-4 to TRBJ2-5, with 9 bases matching TRBD2. Germline CDR1 reads SGHNT; CDR2 reads YYREEE (reference sequence). V trimming: 3 bases; J trimming: 5 bases; junction bases outside the gene matches: 17. The CDR3 is 18 residues long. CDR3 nucleotides: TGTGCCAGCAGCTCTCGACTAAGCGGGGGGTCAACGGGGGAGACCCAGTACTTC. Its protein is CASSSRLSGGSTGETQYF.

The chain links TRBV19 to TRBJ2-7; TRBD2 aligns across 7 bases. CDR3 length equals 11 residues. J was trimmed by 4 bases and V by 11 bases; bases with no gene match: 5. Germline-derived CDR1 and CDR2 are LNHDA and SQIVND (reference sequence). This chain's CDR3 is CASGGIYEQYF. In nucleotides, the CDR3 is TGTGCCTCGGGGGGAATTTACGAGCAGTACTTC.

The chain has TRBV4-1 and TRBJ1-1, with 7 nucleotides matching TRBD1. The V gene's germline CDR1 is MGHRA and CDR2 YSYEKL. Unmatched junction bases numbered 7, after V lost 3 bases and J lost 0 bases. The CDR3 contains 16 residues. The DNA for the CDR3 is TGCGCCAGCAGCCACACTCAGACAGGGTTGAACACTGAAGCTTTCTTT. It encodes CASSHTQTGLNTEAFF.

The rearrangement uses TRBV18 and TRBJ2-1, with TRBD2 matching over 9 bases. The CDR3 has 15 amino acids. J was trimmed by 4 bases and V by 2 bases; bases with no gene match: 3. Germline CDR1 KGHSH, CDR2 LQKENI. The CDR3 is CASSPTLAGYNEQFF. CDR3 sequence (DNA): TGTGCCAGCTCACCAACCCTAGCGGGGTACAATGAGCAGTTCTTC.